The 20 T cell receptor beta chains below come from one sample, sequenced in a study of shared clonotypes between healthy human individuals. Produced via immunoSEQ multiplex PCR; TCRdb's table is partial and in-frame only. The data show over a million clones, with roughly 95% seen just once and approximately 1.2% held by the top ten. The sequenced sample consisted of naive CD4+ T cells sorted from blood. Stated subset: CD45RA+ positively selected. These receptors were obtained from a man aged 25-45 years in good health.

The V call is TRBV9, the J call TRBJ2-7, with 11 bases lining up with TRBD2. CDR3 size: 13 residues. CDR1 SGDLS and CDR2 YYNGEE come from the germline V gene. V lost 3 bases, J lost 12 bases, and 8 bases stayed unmatched. The CDR3 sequence: CASSATSGSTVYF. The CDR3 DNA is TGTGCCAGCAGCGCCACTAGCGGGAGTACTGTGTACTTC. The whole variable domain, remainder taken from reference TRBV9 and TRBJ2-7, is DSGVTQTPKHLITATGQRVTLRCSPRSGDLSVYWYQQSLDQGLQFLIQYYNGEERAKGNILERFSAQQFPDLHSELNLSSLELGDSALYFCASSATSGSTVYFGPGTRLTVT.

In regard to this clone: At the DNA level, this CDR3 is encoded by other sequences in the same sample as well. The chain is built from TRBV29-1 and TRBJ2-1, with TRBD2 identical over 9 bases. There are 18 residues in the CDR3. Germline lookup yields CDR1 SQVTM and CDR2 ANQGSEA. V gave up 1 base and J gave up 12 bases; unmatched junction bases: 22. The CDR3 is CSVEGLLREGLLGSGQFF. Here the CDR3 DNA reads TGCAGCGTTGAAGGTCTTCTGCGGGAGGGCCTGTTGGGAAGCGGGCAGTTCTTC.

This sequence joins TRBV7-9 and TRBJ2-5; D is unresolved. V was cut by 3 bases and J by 5 bases, with 13 bases left in between. The CDR3 is made up of 14 amino acids. The germline CDR1 and CDR2 sequences are SEHNR and FQNEAQ (reference sequence). CDR3 sequence: CASSLFVVGETQYF. CDR3 coding DNA: TGTGCCAGCAGCTTGTTTGTGGTTGGGGAGACCCAGTACTTC.

In this sample, this clone turned up once. The V gene is TRBV6-1, the J gene TRBJ2-3; maybe TRBD2 (6 bases). V lost 8 bases and J 0 bases, leaving 12 bases between the germline ends. Germline V gene sequence: CDR1 MNHNS, CDR2 SASEGT. This CDR3 is built from 14 residues. In nucleotides, the CDR3 is TGTGCCAGCGATAGCGGAAGTAGCACAGATACGCAGTATTTT. It is translated as CASDSGSSTDTQYF.

This chain links TRBV7-8 with TRBJ2-7; 8 bases align to TRBD1. The CDR3 is 14 residues long. After removal of 6 bases from V and 2 bases from J, the junction contained 6 bases not matched to a gene. Germline V gene sequence: CDR1 SGHVS, CDR2 FQNEAQ. The CDR3 is CASRQGQGPYEQYF. The CDR3 DNA is TGTGCCAGCAGACAAGGACAGGGACCCTACGAGCAGTACTTC.

A remark on this clone: A much more abundant neighbour one base away suggests this may be a read error. This chain uses TRBV6-4 with TRBJ1-2; 9 bases match TRBD1. Germline V gene lookup returns CDR1 MRHNA and CDR2 SNTAGT. Trimming at V came to 4 bases and at J to 4 bases, leaving 1 base not matched to a gene. This CDR3 has 13 amino acids. CDR3 coding DNA: TGTGCCAGCAGTGGACAGGGGGGCTATGGCTACACCTTC. Translated, it gives CASSGQGGYGYTF.

The V call is TRBV19, the J call TRBJ2-7; 12 bases fit TRBD2. Germline lookup yields CDR1 LNHDA and CDR2 SQIVND (reference sequence). The V and J ends lost 6 bases and 7 bases, in that order; junction bases with no gene match: 10. This CDR3 is 15 amino acids long. CDR3: CASRRTSGARGEQYF. The CDR3 DNA is TGTGCCAGTAGGAGGACTAGCGGGGCCAGGGGGGAGCAGTACTTC.

This chain uses TRBV11-2 with TRBJ2-7, with 11 bases lining up with TRBD1. From germline, CDR1 is SGHAT and CDR2 FQNNGV. The CDR3 loop spans 16 amino acids. Trimming cost V 5 bases and J 4 bases; bases outside gene matches: 10. In nucleotides, the CDR3 is TGTGCCAGCAGCCCCCGATGGGGACAGGGGGTGTACGAGCAGTACTTC. Its translation: CASSPRWGQGVYEQYF.

This clone is a singleton in its sample. The rearrangement uses TRBV5-6 and TRBJ2-3, with TRBD2 identical over 11 bases. Germline V gene lookup returns CDR1 SGHDT and CDR2 YYEEEE. The CDR3 extends over 19 amino acids. V was clipped by 4 bases and J by 0 bases; unmatched bases: 13. The CDR3: CASSALLAGVGMSTDTQYF. CDR3 nucleotide sequence: TGTGCCAGCAGCGCGCTACTAGCGGGAGTTGGCATGAGCACAGATACGCAGTATTTT.

The rearrangement links TRBV9 to TRBJ2-1; D perhaps matches TRBD1 (5 bases). The CDR3 runs 13 residues. CDR1 and CDR2 (germline): SGDLS, YYNGEE. Trimming cost V 2 bases and J 10 bases, with 13 bases left between them. CDR3 residues: CASSVAGPQEQFF. The CDR3, as DNA: TGTGCCAGCAGCGTGGCAGGGCCACAGGAGCAGTTCTTC.

The DNA for the CDR3 is TGTGCCAGCAGTTCCCTCTCTGCGGATGAAAAACTGTTTTTT. Its translation is CASSSLSADEKLFF. The rearrangement uses TRBV6-5 and TRBJ1-4; D remains unclear. The germline V gene has CDR1 MNHEY and CDR2 SVGAGI. This CDR3 is built from 14 residues. Trimming cost V 4 bases and J 6 bases, with 12 bases left between them.

The chain links TRBV2 to TRBJ2-1, with no clear D. V lost 2 bases to trimming and J lost 3 bases, with 5 bases between them. CDR1 and CDR2 (germline): SNHLY, FYNNEI. This CDR3 is 13 amino acids long. CDR3: CASSESRYNEQFF. The CDR3 nucleotides read TGTGCCAGCAGTGAAAGTCGCTACAATGAGCAGTTCTTC.

The chain joins TRBV6-1 to TRBJ1-1, with 10 bases aligning to TRBD1. CDR1 and CDR2 (germline): MNHNS, SASEGT. The trim removed 2 bases at V and 1 base at J, leaving 16 bases unmatched. CDR3 length equals 20 residues. CDR3 sequence (DNA): TGTGCCAGCAGTGAAAGGGGACAGGGGCGCTCGTTGGTGCCGAACACTGAAGCTTTCTTT. It is translated as CASSERGQGRSLVPNTEAFF.

The chain joins TRBV18 to TRBJ1-2; 10 positions agree with TRBD1. This CDR3 has 18 amino acids. V was clipped by 6 bases and J by 8 bases; unmatched bases: 21. CDR1 and CDR2 from the germline V gene are KGHSH and LQKENI. In DNA form, the CDR3 reads TGTGCCAGCTCCCCCAAGGCGAGACAGGGGGCCGAGGTTTACGGCTACACCTTC. It codes for CASSPKARQGAEVYGYTF.

This chain's CDR3 is CASSLRVGRAGEQYF. CDR3 nucleotide sequence: TGTGCCAGCAGCTTACGGGTCGGGAGGGCTGGCGAGCAGTACTTC. The gene calls are TRBV7-9 and TRBJ2-7, with TRBD2 matching over 8 bases. V trimming: 2 bases; J trimming: 6 bases; junction bases outside the gene matches: 9. Germline assignment: CDR1 SEHNR and CDR2 FQNEAQ (reference sequence). There are 15 residues in the CDR3.

The chain recombines TRBV7-8 with TRBJ1-1, with 8 bases lining up with TRBD1. The CDR3 spans 16 residues. Germline V lookup: CDR1 SGHVS, CDR2 FQNEAQ. V trimming: 4 bases; J trimming: 3 bases; junction bases outside the gene matches: 10. The DNA for the CDR3 is TGTGCCAGCAGCTCACGGATCAGGGGGCTTGACACTGAAGCTTTCTTT. Amino acid sequence: CASSSRIRGLDTEAFF.

Comments on this clone: This sample also contains other DNA sequences that code for the same CDR3. The V and J genes are TRBV28 and TRBJ1-5; no firm D call. Germline lookup yields CDR1 MDHEN and CDR2 SYDVKM. CDR3 size: 11 residues. The germline V and J ends were trimmed by 6 bases and 4 bases, with 4 bases remaining between them. The CDR3 reads CASSGNQPQHF. In DNA, the CDR3 is TGTGCCAGCAGCGGGAATCAGCCCCAGCATTTT. The variable domain in full, with the rest retrieved from reference TRBV28 and TRBJ1-5, is DVKVTQSSRYLVKRTGEKVFLECVQDMDHENMFWYRQDPGLGLRLIYFSYDVKMKEKGDIPEGYSVSREKKERFSLILESASTNQTSMYLCASSGNQPQHFGDGTRLSIL.

The chain joins TRBV7-9 to TRBJ2-7; D gene uncertain. Germline CDR1 and CDR2: SEHNR and FQNEAQ (reference sequence). CDR3 length equals 11 residues. CDR3 loop: CATGSSYEQYF. Written as DNA, the CDR3 is TGTGCGACCGGGTCCTCCTACGAGCAGTACTTC.

The chain is built from TRBV18 and TRBJ2-7; D is perhaps TRBD1 (5 bases). The CDR3 covers 15 residues. Germline V gene data show CDR1 as KGHSH and CDR2 as LQKENI. Trimming shortened V by 0 bases and J by 0 bases, and 9 bases separated the two germline ends. The chain's CDR3 is CASSPPEQASYEQYF. CDR3 sequence (DNA): TGTGCCAGCTCACCACCCGAACAGGCCTCCTACGAGCAGTACTTC.

The chain employs TRBV9 and TRBJ1-2; D is unresolved. The CDR3 contains 15 residues. The V end was cut by 0 bases, the J end by 4 bases, with 13 bases between. Germline V CDR1 and CDR2: SGDLS, YYNGEE. CDR3 in DNA: TGTGCCAGCAGCGTAGGTGCCAGCTTAACCTATGGCTACACCTTC. This translates into CASSVGASLTYGYTF. Drawing the rest from reference TRBV9 and TRBJ1-2, the complete variable domain is DSGVTQTPKHLITATGQRVTLRCSPRSGDLSVYWYQQSLDQGLQFLIQYYNGEERAKGNILERFSAQQFPDLHSELNLSSLELGDSALYFCASSVGASLTYGYTFGSGTRLTVV.